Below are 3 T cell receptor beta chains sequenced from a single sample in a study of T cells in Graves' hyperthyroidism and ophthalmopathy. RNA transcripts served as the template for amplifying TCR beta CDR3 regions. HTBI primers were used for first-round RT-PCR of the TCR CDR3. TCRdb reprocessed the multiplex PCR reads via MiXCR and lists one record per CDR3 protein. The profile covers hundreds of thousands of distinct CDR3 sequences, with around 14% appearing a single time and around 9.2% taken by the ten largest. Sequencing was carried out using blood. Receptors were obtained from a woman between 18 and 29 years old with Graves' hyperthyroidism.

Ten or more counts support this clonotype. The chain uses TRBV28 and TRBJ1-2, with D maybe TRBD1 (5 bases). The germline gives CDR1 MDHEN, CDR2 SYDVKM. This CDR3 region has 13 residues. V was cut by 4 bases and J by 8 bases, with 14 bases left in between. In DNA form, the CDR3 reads TGTGCCAGCAGTTCCTCACAGGTTGCCGGCTACACCTTC. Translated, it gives CASSSSQVAGYTF.

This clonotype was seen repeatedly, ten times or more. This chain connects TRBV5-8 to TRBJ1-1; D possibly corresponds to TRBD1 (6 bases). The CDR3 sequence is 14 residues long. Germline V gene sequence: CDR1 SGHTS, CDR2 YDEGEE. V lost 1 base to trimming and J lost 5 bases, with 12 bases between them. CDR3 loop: CASSLSGASTEAFF. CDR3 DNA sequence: TGTGCCAGCAGCTTGTCAGGGGCTTCAACTGAAGCTTTCTTT.

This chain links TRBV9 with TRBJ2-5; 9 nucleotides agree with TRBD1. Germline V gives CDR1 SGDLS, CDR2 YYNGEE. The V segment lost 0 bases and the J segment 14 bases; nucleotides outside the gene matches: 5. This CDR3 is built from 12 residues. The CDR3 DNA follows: TGTGCCAGCAGCGTAGGTGGGACAGGGCTTTACTTC. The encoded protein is CASSVGGTGLYF.